This T cell receptor (beta chain) appears in the sequencing data of a study of blood T cell repertoires in COVID-19. The wider study: There were acute and convalescent COVID-19 samples, and they came from the United States, Italy and Spain. T cells, B-cell-depleted T cells, or PBMCs supplied cDNA or gDNA.

Clones were sequenced by immunoSEQ multiplex PCR, and TCRdb holds only the in-frame ones, with some missing. The repertoire includes some 40,000 clones, 70% to 90% of them detected once, and around 42% sits in the top ten. Germline CDR1 reads SGDLS; CDR2 reads YYNGEE. The CDR3 spans 15 residues. Unmatched junction bases numbered 6, after V lost 3 bases and J lost 3 bases. The V gene is TRBV9, the J gene TRBJ2-7; 10 positions match TRBD1. The TCR originated in a human donor in a cohort sampled during active or convalescent COVID-19. The donor label of this sample is uncertain. The source material was peripheral blood. CDR3 residues: CASSADRGPHYEQYF. Here the CDR3 DNA reads TGTGCCAGCAGCGCCGACAGGGGGCCTCACTACGAGCAGTACTTC.